The clone carrying this TCR beta chain was seen a handful of times. Antigen specificity is unknown. The data originate from a study of molecular identifiers for immune sequencing clone quantification. Broader study findings: Clones above 20 RNA copies contained over 99% of effector molecules but under 1% of naive ones.

Naive CD8 libraries were made from 20,000 to 1,000,000 sorted cells, and they used 10%, 30% or 50% RNA. Sorting defined naive CD8 T cells as CD8+CD4-CCR7+CD45RA+. Trimming cost V 6 bases and J 2 bases; bases outside gene matches: 8. This CDR3 is built from 15 residues. Via MiXCR, TCRdb re-called the PCR reads, giving one row per CDR3 protein. The table records over 550,000 distinct CDR3 sequences, roughly 27% of them present only once. The chain joins TRBV12-3 or TRBV12-4 to TRBJ2-3; 7 bases line up with TRBD2. The TCR originated in a human donor in good health. Some libraries in this study had Jurkat cell RNA spiked in. Source material: naive CD8+ T cells from blood, with Jurkat cell RNA spiked in. Subset: FACS-sorted CD8+CD4-CCR7+CD45RA+ naive T cells. CDR3 amino acids: CASRTSSTPTDTQYF. The CDR3 DNA follows: TGTGCCAGCAGGACTAGCTCGACACCCACAGATACGCAGTATTTT.